This entry describes one TCR beta chain. Its antigen remains undetermined. This may arise from a read error, as a much more abundant clone is one base away. This sample was taken from a study of blood T cells in healthy people across ages (dated by TCRdb to the mid-2010s). Study-wide context: Template switching captured roughly one uniquely barcoded TCR beta cDNA molecule per two T cells in model experiments. The donors were split into four age groups: young (average around 17 years), middle-aged (roughly 42), aged (more than 60) and long-lived (over 80). To avoid experimental bias, donors of different ages were distributed randomly across sequencing lanes. For two donors (one aged 18 to 29 and one aged 80 or older), the study analyzed two additional independent replicas of 1 million unique cDNA reads from the same blood draw. The study measured age-related changes in TCR beta repertoire diversity using deep sequencing normalized with unique cDNA molecular identifiers. General study outcomes and caveats: Compared with the aged group, the long-lived group had more naive CD4+ T cells, fewer expanded clones and increased TCR diversity, suggesting age selection. Bulk unsorted PBMC profiling prevented conclusive comparison of naive and antigen-experienced compartments. Because the CMV infection status of the donors was unknown, age-related changes in expanded clonotypes may potentially have been confounded. Observed TCR beta diversity per million T cells fell roughly linearly with age, and a significant reduction was already apparent by age roughly 40. Estimates of total diversity based on one million sequenced T cells were considered lower bounds and underestimates. A strong correlation was found between observed TCR beta diversity and the percentage of naive T cells measured by flow cytometry.

Spanning cysteine to phenylalanine, the CDR3 consists of 14 amino acids. The sequence is cut down to CDR3 DNA, 42 bases in frame from base 1. CDR1 and CDR2 were assigned from the germline V gene as LGHNA and YSLEER. Library preparation used 5' RACE. This sample was sequenced with an Illumina HiSeq 2500. The second PCR ran for roughly 6 to 11 cycles and used a J-beta primer mix along with a sample-barcoded 5' primer. A template-switch 5' adaptor carrying 12 random nucleotides introduced a unique molecular identifier onto each TCR beta cDNA molecule. At least 2.5 million CDR3-containing paired-end reads were obtained from each sample. The Mint cDNA synthesis kit, primed by a TRBC-specific oligonucleotide, was used to synthesize first-strand cDNA from all RNA. After uracil-DNA glycosylase treatment, a first 18-cycle PCR used universal primers M1SS and BC2_uni_R on all cDNA. Per the authors' processing: Each sample was normalized by randomly selecting 1 million high-quality reads, each carrying a distinct molecular identifier. Instead of being binned into consensus sequences, reads with shared molecular identifiers were discarded. MiTCR, run with a Q25 quality threshold and the strictest error-elimination algorithm, handled CDR3 identification, clonotype clustering and error correction. Lower-bound total TCR beta diversity was estimated with a nonparametric unseen species model using Euler transformation. The public reads were reanalyzed by TCRdb: fastp trimming at Q25, MiXCR alignment, in-frame beta chains only. Rows are combined by CDR3 protein, so each entry shows the most common genes and DNA. The V and J calls follow TCRdb's processing rather than the paper's. Here the sample has roughly 1.5 million distinct CDR3 sequences; 35% to 45% occur a single time. The ten top clones hold over 3.5% of the sample.

Donors were 30 to 45 systemically healthy Caucasian individuals from Russia aged roughly 6 to 100 years. Each donor gave approximately 9.3 milliliters of peripheral blood, collected into EDTA-treated Vacutainer tubes. Ficoll-Paque density-gradient centrifugation was used to isolate PBMCs, with at least 7 million per sample. Trizol reagent was used to extract total RNA from PBMCs, with at least 6 micrograms per sample. For every donor, an aliquot of PBMCs went through flow cytometry to measure the percentages of naive CD45RAhigh/CD27high T cells. The V and J segments used are TRBV4-3 and TRBJ1-1, with the D gene not clear enough to name. The sequence was obtained from a woman between 18 and 30 years old in good health. The sample taken for sequencing was blood. Read as DNA, the sequence is TGCGCCAGCAACCAAGATGGCAGGAACACTGAAGCTTTCTTT. This encodes CASNQDGRNTEAFF.